The 4 T cell receptor beta chains in this list originate from one sample, sequenced in a study of cytomegalovirus exposure and HLA in healthy donors. Amplification used 60 Vbeta primers and 13 Jbeta primers. The data were produced by immunoSEQ multiplex PCR, yet TCRdb's version contains in-frame clones alone and is incomplete. Among 150,000 to 200,000 clones listed, roughly four fifths were seen once. The sequenced sample was PBMCs. The receptors here all came from a man aged 18 to 29 in good health and CMV-seronegative.

The chain joins TRBV11-2 to TRBJ2-5; the D gene is possibly TRBD2 (5 bases). This CDR3 is built from 15 residues. V lost 0 bases, J lost 7 bases, and 15 bases lay in between. Per germline, CDR1 SGHAT and CDR2 FQNNGV. The CDR3 protein is CASSLERGTPMTQYF. CDR3 bases: TGTGCCAGCAGCTTAGAACGGGGTACCCCTATGACCCAGTACTTC.

In nucleotides, the CDR3 is TGCGCCAGCAGCCTCAACAGGGGCCTATCTGGAAACACCATATATTTT. This gives the protein CASSLNRGLSGNTIYF. The rearrangement links TRBV4-3 to TRBJ1-3, with TRBD1 identical over 7 bases. Germline CDR1 and CDR2: LGHNA and YSLEER. This CDR3 comprises 16 residues. After removal of 4 bases from V and 1 base from J, the junction contained 7 bases not matched to a gene.

Comments on this clone: Other DNA variants within this sample encode the same CDR3. The genes are TRBV5-1 and TRBJ2-7; 9 positions agree with TRBD1. V shed 4 bases, J shed 4 bases, and the junction held 6 bases outside the gene matches. Germline assignment: CDR1 SGHRS and CDR2 YFSETQ. This CDR3 comprises 14 residues. The CDR3, as DNA: TGCGCCAGCAGCGGGGGACAGGGACCTTACGAGCAGTACTTC. Amino acid sequence: CASSGGQGPYEQYF.

The chain couples TRBV6-1 to TRBJ2-7; tentative D call: TRBD1 (7 bases). The CDR3 length is 15 residues. Germline values: CDR1 MNHNS, CDR2 SASEGT. The V gene lost 9 bases and the J gene lost 4 bases, with 22 bases spanning the gap. The CDR3 reads CASFTGAGGTYEQYF. CDR3 DNA sequence: TGTGCCAGTTTCACAGGGGCCGGGGGCACTTACGAGCAGTACTTC.